This T cell receptor beta chain was sequenced in a study of control samples from healthy donors and cancer patients. The count of this clone is one. Some clones are missing from TCRdb's copy, which holds only in-frame ones; the method was immunoSEQ multiplex PCR. The data hold about 40,000 clones, with roughly nine tenths observed a single time. V lost 4 bases, J lost 0 bases, and 18 bases lay in between. The CDR3 contains 17 residues. Germline V gene data show CDR1 as KGHSH and CDR2 as LQKENI. This TCR derives from a woman between 50 and 59 years old in good health. Sequencing was carried out using blood. This rearrangement joins TRBV18 to TRBJ1-2; D is possibly TRBD1 (6 bases). CDR3 in amino acids: CASSLSSGQTSNYGYTF. The CDR3 nucleotides are TGTGCCAGCTCACTTTCCTCAGGACAGACCTCTAACTATGGCTACACCTTC.